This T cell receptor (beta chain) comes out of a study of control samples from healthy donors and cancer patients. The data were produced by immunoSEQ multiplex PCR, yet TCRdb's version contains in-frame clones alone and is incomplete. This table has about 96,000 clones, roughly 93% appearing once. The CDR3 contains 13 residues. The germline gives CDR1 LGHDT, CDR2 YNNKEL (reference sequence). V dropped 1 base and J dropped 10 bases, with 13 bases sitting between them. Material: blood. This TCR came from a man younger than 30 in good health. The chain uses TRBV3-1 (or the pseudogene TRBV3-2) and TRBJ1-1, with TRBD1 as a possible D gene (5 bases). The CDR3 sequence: CASSQVGARAAFF. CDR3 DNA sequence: TGTGCCAGCAGCCAAGTCGGGGCGAGGGCAGCTTTCTTT.